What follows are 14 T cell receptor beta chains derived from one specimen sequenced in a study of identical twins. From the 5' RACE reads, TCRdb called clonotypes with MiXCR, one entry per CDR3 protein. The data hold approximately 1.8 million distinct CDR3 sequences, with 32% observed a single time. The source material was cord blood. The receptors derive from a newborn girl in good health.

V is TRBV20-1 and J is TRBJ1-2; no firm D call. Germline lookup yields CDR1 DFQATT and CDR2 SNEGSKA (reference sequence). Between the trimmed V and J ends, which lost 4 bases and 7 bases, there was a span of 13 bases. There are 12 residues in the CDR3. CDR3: CSAKGVNRGYTF. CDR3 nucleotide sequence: TGCAGTGCTAAAGGAGTCAACCGTGGCTACACCTTC.

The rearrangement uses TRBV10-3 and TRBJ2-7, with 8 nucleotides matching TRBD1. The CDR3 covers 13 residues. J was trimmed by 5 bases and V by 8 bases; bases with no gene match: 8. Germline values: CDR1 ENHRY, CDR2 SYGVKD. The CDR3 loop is CAIRQGSGNEQYF. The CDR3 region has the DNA TGTGCCATCCGACAGGGGTCCGGGAACGAGCAGTACTTC.

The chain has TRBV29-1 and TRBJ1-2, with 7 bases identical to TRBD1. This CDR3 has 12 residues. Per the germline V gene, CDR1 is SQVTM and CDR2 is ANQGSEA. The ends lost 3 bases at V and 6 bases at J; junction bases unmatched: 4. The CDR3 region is CSVEQGGNGYTF. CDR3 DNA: TGCAGCGTTGAGCAAGGGGGCAATGGCTACACCTTC.

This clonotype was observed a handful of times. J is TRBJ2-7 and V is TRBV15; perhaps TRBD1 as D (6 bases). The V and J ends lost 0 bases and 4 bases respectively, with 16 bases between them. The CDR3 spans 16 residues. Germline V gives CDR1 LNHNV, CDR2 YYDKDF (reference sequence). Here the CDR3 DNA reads TGTGCCACCAGCAGAGATAGGTCTAGAGGGGGTTACGAGCAGTACTTC. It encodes CATSRDRSRGGYEQYF. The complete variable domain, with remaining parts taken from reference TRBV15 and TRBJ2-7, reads DAMVIQNPRYQVTQFGKPVTLSCSQTLNHNVMYWYQQKSSQAPKLLFHYYDKDFNNEADTPDNFQSRRPNTSFCFLDIRSPGLGDTAMYLCATSRDRSRGGYEQYFGPGTRLTVT.

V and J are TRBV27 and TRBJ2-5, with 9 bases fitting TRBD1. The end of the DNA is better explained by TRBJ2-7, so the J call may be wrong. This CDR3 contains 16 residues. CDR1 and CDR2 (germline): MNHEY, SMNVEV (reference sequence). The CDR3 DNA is TGTGCCAGCAGTTCGTACAGGGGGCGAGGCCCTTACGAGCAGTACTTC. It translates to CASSSYRGRGPYEQYF.

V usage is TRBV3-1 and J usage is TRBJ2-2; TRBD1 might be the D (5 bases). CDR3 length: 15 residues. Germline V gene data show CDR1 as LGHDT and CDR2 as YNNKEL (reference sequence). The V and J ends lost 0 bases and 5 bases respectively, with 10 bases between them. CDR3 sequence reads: CASSQEAGRTGELFF. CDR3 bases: TGTGCCAGCAGCCAAGAGGCAGGGCGGACCGGGGAGCTGTTTTTT.

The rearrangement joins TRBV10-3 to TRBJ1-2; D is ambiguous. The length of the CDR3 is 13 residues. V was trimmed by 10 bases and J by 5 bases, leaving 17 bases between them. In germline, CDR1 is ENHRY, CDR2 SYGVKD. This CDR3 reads CATLVPGLYGYTF. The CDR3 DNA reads TGTGCCACGCTGGTCCCCGGGTTGTATGGCTACACCTTC.

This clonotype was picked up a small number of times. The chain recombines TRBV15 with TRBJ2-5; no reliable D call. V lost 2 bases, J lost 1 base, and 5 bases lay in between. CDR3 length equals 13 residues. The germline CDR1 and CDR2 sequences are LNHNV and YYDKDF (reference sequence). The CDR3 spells CATSRRSQETQYF. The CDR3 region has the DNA TGTGCCACCAGCAGACGTAGCCAAGAGACCCAGTACTTC.

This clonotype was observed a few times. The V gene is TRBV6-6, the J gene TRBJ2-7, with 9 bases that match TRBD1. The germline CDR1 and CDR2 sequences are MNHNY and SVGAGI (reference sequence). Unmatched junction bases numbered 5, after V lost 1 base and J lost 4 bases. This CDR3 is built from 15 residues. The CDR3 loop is CASSYLDRGVYEQYF. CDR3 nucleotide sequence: TGTGCCAGCAGTTACTTGGACAGGGGCGTGTACGAGCAGTACTTC.

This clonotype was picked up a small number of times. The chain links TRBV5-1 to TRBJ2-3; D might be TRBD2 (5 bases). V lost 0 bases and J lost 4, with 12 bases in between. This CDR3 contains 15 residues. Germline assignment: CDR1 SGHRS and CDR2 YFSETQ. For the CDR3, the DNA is TGCGCCAGCAGCTTGGCGGCTAGCCGGGCAGATACGCAGTATTTT. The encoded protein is CASSLAASRADTQYF.

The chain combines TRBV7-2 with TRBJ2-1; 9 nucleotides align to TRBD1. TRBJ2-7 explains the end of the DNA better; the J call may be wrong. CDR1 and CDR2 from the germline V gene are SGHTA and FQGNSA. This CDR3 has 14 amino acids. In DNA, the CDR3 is TGTGCCAGCAGCGACAGGGGGACCTACAATGAGCAGTACTTC. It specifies CASSDRGTYNEQYF.

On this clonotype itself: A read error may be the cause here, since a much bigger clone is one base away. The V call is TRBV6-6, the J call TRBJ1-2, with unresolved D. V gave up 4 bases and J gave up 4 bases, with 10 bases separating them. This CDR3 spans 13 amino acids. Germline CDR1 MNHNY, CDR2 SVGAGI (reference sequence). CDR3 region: CASSCRGAYGYTF. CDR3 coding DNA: TGTGCCAGCAGTTGCCGTGGCGCCTATGGCTACACCTTC.

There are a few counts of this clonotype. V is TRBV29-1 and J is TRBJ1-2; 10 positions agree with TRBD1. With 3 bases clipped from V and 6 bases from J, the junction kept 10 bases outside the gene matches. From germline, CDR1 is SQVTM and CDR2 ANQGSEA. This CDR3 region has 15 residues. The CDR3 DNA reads TGCAGCGTTGAGCGGTGGGGGGACAGGGGAAATGGCTACACCTTC. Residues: CSVERWGDRGNGYTF.

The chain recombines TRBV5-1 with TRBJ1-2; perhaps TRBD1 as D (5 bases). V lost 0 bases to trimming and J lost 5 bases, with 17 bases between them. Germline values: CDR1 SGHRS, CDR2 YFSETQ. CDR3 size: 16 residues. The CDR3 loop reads CASSLANRLGSYGYTF. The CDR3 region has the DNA TGCGCCAGCAGCTTGGCCAACAGGCTCGGGTCGTATGGCTACACCTTC.